The 8 T cell receptor beta chains below were found in one sample sequenced in a study of blood T cell repertoires in COVID-19. Using immunoSEQ multiplex PCR, the repertoire was profiled, and TCRdb retains in-frame clones only, with some absent. Among around 160,000 clones, over 70% were seen once, and the ten largest hold 10% to 15%. Sequenced: PBMCs or T cells enriched from blood (not recorded which). All receptors come from a woman aged 55-69 years who had recovered from COVID-19.

This clone has a handful of counts. This sequence joins TRBV6-5 and TRBJ2-2, with TRBD2 matching over 8 bases. The V segment lost 6 bases and the J segment 0 bases; nucleotides outside the gene matches: 3. Germline CDR1 and CDR2: MNHEY and SVGAGI. This CDR3 has 15 amino acids. The CDR3 DNA is TGTGCCAGCAGGGTAGCGGGATCGAACACCGGGGAGCTGTTTTTT. Its translation: CASRVAGSNTGELFF.

The chain combines TRBV5-1 with TRBJ2-7; D may be TRBD1 (6 bases). The CDR3 spans 13 residues. Germline CDR1 and CDR2: SGHRS and YFSETQ. V gave up 4 bases and J gave up 6 bases, with 14 bases separating them. This CDR3 is CASSIAGVGEQYF. The CDR3 nucleotides are TGCGCCAGCAGCATCGCAGGGGTTGGCGAGCAGTACTTC.

DNA of the CDR3: TGTGCCAGCAGTTTCTCGGACTATAACACTGAAGCTTTCTTT. This encodes CASSFSDYNTEAFF. This rearrangement joins TRBV28 to TRBJ1-1; no reliable D call. The ends were cut back, 3 bases at V and 2 bases at J, with 10 bases in the middle. The CDR3 runs to 14 residues. Looked up from germline, CDR1 is MDHEN and CDR2 is SYDVKM.

The chain uses TRBV5-1 and TRBJ2-1; D might be TRBD2 (6 bases). This CDR3 contains 15 residues. The ends were cut back, 2 bases at V and 2 bases at J, with 11 bases in the middle. Germline V gives CDR1 SGHRS, CDR2 YFSETQ. The CDR3 is CASSFRLDTYNEQFF. CDR3 in DNA: TGCGCCAGCAGCTTCCGACTAGATACCTACAATGAGCAGTTCTTC.

This clone occurred once. The chain has TRBV7-9 and TRBJ1-6; D is unresolved. V lost 5 bases and J lost 9, with 20 bases in between. The CDR3 contains 16 residues. Germline V lookup: CDR1 SEHNR, CDR2 FQNEAQ (reference sequence). The CDR3 protein is CASSRSYEAGGSPLHF. Written as DNA, the CDR3 is TGTGCCAGCAGCCGAAGTTATGAGGCCGGTGGTTCACCCCTCCACTTT.

V usage is TRBV28 and J usage is TRBJ1-2; 7 bases agree with TRBD1. Germline V gene data show CDR1 as MDHEN and CDR2 as SYDVKM. This CDR3 is 12 amino acids long. J was trimmed by 7 bases and V by 10 bases; bases with no gene match: 9. The CDR3 spells CAISDRTGGYTF. The CDR3 DNA sequence: TGTGCCATCTCGGACAGGACCGGTGGCTACACCTTC.

The CDR3 coding sequence is TGTGCCAGTAGCTCGACAGGAGCCTATGGCTACACCTTC. Translated, it gives CASSSTGAYGYTF. This rearrangement joins TRBV19 to TRBJ1-2, with D possibly matching TRBD1 (6 bases). CDR1 and CDR2 from the germline V gene are LNHDA and SQIVND (reference sequence). The V end was cut by 6 bases, the J end by 4 bases, with 12 bases between. The CDR3 is made up of 13 amino acids.

The chain carries TRBV5-4 and TRBJ2-1; TRBD1 is a possible D gene (6 bases). CDR3 length: 13 amino acids. Between the trimmed V and J ends, which lost 4 bases and 6 bases, there was a span of 11 bases. CDR1 and CDR2 from the germline V gene are SGHNT and YYREEE (reference sequence). In nucleotides, the CDR3 is TGTGCCAGCAGCCCCATAGGGGGCAATGAGCAGTTCTTC. Protein: CASSPIGGNEQFF. Supplemented by reference TRBV5-4 and TRBJ2-1, the full variable domain reads ETGVTQSPTHLIKTRGQQVTLRCSSQSGHNTVSWYQQALGQGPQFIFQYYREEENGRGNFPPRFSGLQFPNYSSELNVNALELDDSALYLCASSPIGGNEQFFGPGTRLTVL.